This entry lists 32 T cell receptor beta chains sequenced from one sample in a study of blood T cells in healthy people across ages. Primers used in a second PCR of about 6 to 11 cycles were a sample-barcoded 5' primer and a J-beta primer mix. TCRdb re-called the 5' RACE reads through MiXCR, storing one row per CDR3 protein. The data hold over 1,500,000 distinct CDR3 sequences, with about 50% observed a single time. Sequencing input: blood. The source is a woman between 40 and 50 years old in good health.

The V and J genes are TRBV7-9 and TRBJ1-1; a possible D gene is TRBD1 (5 bases). Per germline, CDR1 SEHNR and CDR2 FQNEAQ (reference sequence). The CDR3 totals 16 residues. Trimming cost V 0 bases and J 0 bases, with 11 bases left between them. The CDR3 coding sequence is TGTGCCAGCAGCTTAGCCTCCGGGGGAGTGAACACTGAAGCTTTCTTT. Encoded protein: CASSLASGGVNTEAFF.

This clonotype has only one observation. One end of the junction fails to match germline, which may point to a read error. This chain connects TRBV12-3 or TRBV12-4 to TRBJ2-4; possible D gene TRBD1, 5 bases. The CDR3 spans 16 residues. Here the CDR3 DNA reads TGTGCCAACAGTTCCCGACAGAGACTAGCCAAAAACATTCAGTACTTC. It yields the protein CANSSRQRLAKNIQYF.

This rearrangement joins TRBV4-3 to TRBJ2-1; D uncertain. The V gene lost 1 base and the J gene lost 10 bases, with 11 bases spanning the gap. Looked up from germline, CDR1 is LGHNA and CDR2 is YSLEER. The CDR3 has 13 residues. CDR3 sequence (DNA): TGCGCCAGCAGCCAAGTTGGGTTTAGAGAGCAGTTCTTC. Its protein product is CASSQVGFREQFF.

The V call is TRBV5-1, the J call TRBJ2-7; 12 bases are a match to TRBD1. Looked up from germline, CDR1 is SGHRS and CDR2 is YFSETQ. V shed 5 bases, J shed 7 bases, and the junction held 13 bases outside the gene matches. CDR3 length: 16 residues. CDR3 loop: CASSPDYGTGGNEQYF. CDR3 nucleotide sequence: TGCGCCAGCAGTCCGGATTACGGGACAGGGGGCAATGAGCAGTACTTC.

The rearrangement links TRBV7-9 to TRBJ1-2, with D possibly being TRBD1 (5 bases). Germline CDR1 reads SEHNR; CDR2 reads FQNEAQ (reference sequence). Trimming took off 5 bases at V and 0 bases at J, with 22 bases between the two ends. The CDR3 contains 18 residues. The CDR3: CASSQTGTGTETNYGYTF. The CDR3 DNA is TGTGCCAGCAGCCAGACGGGGACCGGGACTGAAACTAACTATGGCTACACCTTC.

V is TRBV28 and J is TRBJ1-2; 8 nucleotides match TRBD1. Germline V lookup: CDR1 MDHEN, CDR2 SYDVKM. The CDR3 covers 17 residues. V shed 3 bases and J 3 bases; nucleotides not matched to a gene: 12. The DNA for the CDR3 is TGTGCCAGCAGTTTCCCAAGCTTGACAGGGGTTGACTATGGCTACACCTTC. Its protein is CASSFPSLTGVDYGYTF.

Only a few counts were recorded for this clonotype. The chain joins TRBV6-5 to TRBJ1-6; 9 bases agree with TRBD1. Unmatched junction bases numbered 9, after V lost 3 bases and J lost 6 bases. This CDR3 comprises 17 residues. The germline CDR1 and CDR2 sequences are MNHEY and SVGAGI. CDR3 sequence reads: CASSYGLGTGTNSPLHF. The CDR3 nucleotides read TGTGCCAGCAGTTATGGGCTTGGGACAGGGACTAATTCACCCCTCCACTTT.

V is TRBV9 and J is TRBJ1-2; a weak D match, TRBD1 (5 bases). Trimming pared 0 bases from V and 1 base from J, leaving 10 bases between. CDR1 and CDR2 (germline): SGDLS, YYNGEE. The CDR3 runs 15 residues. The CDR3 DNA reads as TGTGCCAGCAGCGTAGCTCCGACAGTTAACTATGGCTACACCTTC. Amino acid sequence: CASSVAPTVNYGYTF.

The chain employs TRBV29-1 and TRBJ1-2, with D tentatively TRBD1 (6 bases). This CDR3 region has 15 residues. V was trimmed by 4 bases and J by 7 bases, leaving 22 bases between them. Germline loops: CDR1 SQVTM, CDR2 ANQGSEA. The CDR3 loop is CSVGRDTKGHGGYTF. The CDR3, as DNA: TGCAGCGTTGGCCGGGACACCAAGGGGCACGGTGGCTACACCTTC.

This chain joins TRBV28 and TRBJ2-4, with D perhaps TRBD1 or TRBD2 (5 bases each). Per the germline V gene, CDR1 is MDHEN and CDR2 is SYDVKM. CDR3 length equals 15 residues. V was pared by 4 bases and J by 1 base, with 11 bases between. The CDR3 sequence: CASSSGTFAKNIQYF. The CDR3, as DNA: TGTGCCAGCAGTTCAGGGACCTTTGCCAAAAACATTCAGTACTTC.

The CDR3 reads CSAYTSGGDYEQYV. The CDR3 DNA is TGCAGTGCTTACACTAGCGGGGGGGACTACGAGCAGTACGTC. The chain is built from TRBV20-1 and TRBJ2-7; 13 nucleotides align to TRBD2. The CDR3 spans 14 residues. Germline values: CDR1 DFQATT, CDR2 SNEGSKA (reference sequence). V shed 5 bases and J 3 bases; nucleotides not matched to a gene: 4.

J is TRBJ2-1 and V is TRBV29-1; TRBD1 might be the D (5 bases). The J call is doubtful: the DNA matches TRBJ2-7 better. The CDR3 runs to 14 residues. Germline loops: CDR1 SQVTM, CDR2 ANQGSEA. The CDR3: CSVPSSTGYNEQYF. CDR3 bases: TGCAGCGTCCCATCGAGTACAGGTTACAATGAGCAGTACTTC.

This clonotype was picked up a small number of times. The chain couples TRBV5-1 to TRBJ2-5; 7 positions agree with TRBD1. Germline V gene sequence: CDR1 SGHRS, CDR2 YFSETQ. This CDR3 spans 14 amino acids. J gave up 3 bases and V 4 bases, and 6 bases lay outside the gene matches. In DNA, the CDR3 is TGCGCCAGCAGCGCCCCGACAGGGAAAGAGACCCAGTACTTC. Translated: CASSAPTGKETQYF.

V and J are TRBV12-3 or TRBV12-4 and TRBJ1-1; D unresolved. CDR3 length: 12 amino acids. The V end was cut by 0 bases, the J end by 7 bases, with 6 bases between. In DNA form, the CDR3 reads TGTGCCAGCAGTTTAGCCCGGGGTGAAGCTTTCTTT. It encodes CASSLARGEAFF.

Comments on this clonotype: One end of the junction varies from germline; a read error may be responsible. The genes are TRBV14 and TRBJ1-6; D remains unclear. The CDR3 length is 15 residues. The germline V gene has CDR1 SGHDN and CDR2 FVKESK. The CDR3: CASSQDRRYNSPLHF. CDR3 nucleotides: TGTGCCAGCAGTCAAGATAGGCGGTATAATTCACCCCTCCACTTT.

For the CDR3, the DNA is TGTGCCAGCAGTGAATTACCTGGGAGCTCCTACAATGAGCAGTACTTC. Translating it yields CASSELPGSSYNEQYF. This sequence joins TRBV25-1 and TRBJ2-1, with D tentatively TRBD2 (5 bases). The assigned J gene may be wrong: the sequence end matches TRBJ2-7 better. The CDR3 has 16 amino acids. Germline CDR1 is MGHDK and CDR2 is SYGVNS.

This chain joins TRBV20-1 and TRBJ1-4; 9 bases align to TRBD1. CDR3 length equals 17 residues. From germline, CDR1 is DFQATT and CDR2 SNEGSKA (reference sequence). The V segment lost 3 bases and the J segment 3 bases; nucleotides outside the gene matches: 11. CDR3 protein: CSASGGNRGQANEKLFF. CDR3 sequence (DNA): TGCAGTGCTAGTGGAGGGAACAGGGGGCAGGCTAATGAAAAACTGTTTTTT.

Only one count was recorded for this clonotype. The V and J genes are TRBV6-2 or TRBV6-3 and TRBJ2-3; D is possibly TRBD1 or TRBD2 (5 bases each). The germline V gene has CDR1 MNHEY and CDR2 SVGEGT. V lost 10 bases and J lost 10, with 24 bases in between. CDR3 length: 14 amino acids. Here the CDR3 reads CAIWGGLDGAPQYF. CDR3 coding DNA: TGTGCCATATGGGGCGGACTTGATGGTGCCCCGCAGTATTTT.

Of note for this clonotype: At one boundary the junction diverges from the germline segment, which might be a read error. This chain links TRBV6-5 with TRBJ1-6; 8 bases agree with TRBD1. In germline, CDR1 is MNHEY, CDR2 SVGAGI. The CDR3 loop spans 15 amino acids. CDR3 sequence (DNA): TGTGTCAGCAGTTACGCGGACAGGGAATATTCACCCCTCCACTTT. Amino acid sequence: CVSSYADREYSPLHF.

The V and J genes are TRBV7-2 and TRBJ2-3; maybe TRBD2 (7 bases). Trimming stripped 5 bases from V and 4 bases from J, with 22 bases between. This CDR3 region has 17 residues. Per germline, CDR1 SGHTA and CDR2 FQGNSA. CDR3 amino acids: CASSPRGWGGGADTQYF. CDR3 nucleotide sequence: TGTGCCAGCAGCCCTCGGGGGTGGGGGGGCGGCGCAGATACGCAGTATTTT.

The chain carries TRBV5-1 and TRBJ2-7; D unresolved. V was shortened by 0 bases and J by 10 bases, with 20 bases between the two germline ends. This CDR3 is 15 amino acids long. The V gene's germline CDR1 is SGHRS and CDR2 YFSETQ. The CDR3 DNA reads as TGCGCCAGCAGCTTGGTCCGCGGAAGCCCCCAAACCCAGTACTTC. It codes for CASSLVRGSPQTQYF.

The genes are TRBV25-1 and TRBJ2-2, with D hard to call. Germline loops: CDR1 MGHDK, CDR2 SYGVNS. The CDR3 totals 14 residues. Trimming pared 3 bases from V and 6 bases from J, leaving 11 bases between. CDR3 loop: CASSDRELAGELFF. CDR3 in DNA: TGTGCCAGCAGTGACAGAGAATTGGCCGGGGAGCTGTTTTTT.

CDR3 nucleotides: TGTGCCAGTACGGGGGGCTGGAATCAGCCCCAGCATTTT. It specifies CASTGGWNQPQHF. The V gene is TRBV7-2, the J gene TRBJ1-5; TRBD1 is a possible D gene (6 bases). Between the trimmed V and J ends, which lost 9 bases and 4 bases, there was a span of 13 bases. Germline CDR1 reads SGHTA; CDR2 reads FQGNSA. This CDR3 is 13 amino acids long.

The chain couples TRBV7-2 to TRBJ2-3; 7 bases align to TRBD1. Trimming removed 5 bases from V and 3 bases from J; junction bases left unmatched: 11. Per the germline V gene, CDR1 is SGHTA and CDR2 is FQGNSA. This CDR3 contains 16 residues. CDR3 sequence reads: CASSLGQPALTDTQYF. CDR3 bases: TGTGCCAGCAGCCTGGGACAGCCGGCCCTTACAGATACGCAGTATTTT. Full variable domain (rest looked up from reference TRBV7-2 and TRBJ2-3): GAGVSQSPSNKVTEKGKDVELRCDPISGHTALYWYRQSLGQGLEFLIYFQGNSAPDKSGLPSDRFSAERTGGSVSTLTIQRTQQEDSAVYLCASSLGQPALTDTQYFGPGTRLTVL.

The chain combines TRBV5-1 with TRBJ2-1, with D possibly matching TRBD1 (5 bases). The germline V and J ends were trimmed by 0 bases and 2 bases, with 12 bases remaining between them. This CDR3 is 16 amino acids long. Germline V gene sequence: CDR1 SGHRS, CDR2 YFSETQ. CDR3 sequence reads: CASSLAEGATYNEQFF. CDR3 sequence (DNA): TGCGCCAGCAGCTTGGCCGAAGGGGCCACCTACAATGAGCAGTTCTTC.

The chain employs TRBV20-1 and TRBJ2-2, with 7 nucleotides matching TRBD2. Germline-derived CDR1 and CDR2 are DFQATT and SNEGSKA (reference sequence). CDR3 length: 15 residues. J was trimmed by 7 bases and V by 6 bases; bases with no gene match: 14. CDR3 region: CSATASSGDVGELFF. For the CDR3, the DNA is TGCAGTGCCACTGCTAGCAGCGGGGACGTCGGGGAGCTGTTTTTT.

This rearrangement joins TRBV20-1 to TRBJ2-4; D is tentatively TRBD1 or TRBD2 (6 bases each). The end of the DNA fits TRBJ2-5 better, so the J call may be wrong. CDR1 is DFQATT, CDR2 SNEGSKA, per germline (reference sequence). CDR3 length equals 14 residues. This CDR3 reads CSARRGHEKETQYF. The CDR3 DNA reads TGCAGTGCTAGACGGGGGCATGAAAAAGAGACCCAGTACTTC.

This chain connects TRBV28 to TRBJ2-7; 7 bases align to TRBD2. The end of the DNA fits TRBJ2-5 better, so the J call may be wrong. Germline lookup yields CDR1 MDHEN and CDR2 SYDVKM. The CDR3 spans 15 residues. The CDR3 protein is CASSQARDYQETQYF. The CDR3 DNA sequence: TGTGCCAGCAGTCAAGCCCGGGACTATCAAGAGACCCAGTACTTC.

The chain carries TRBV12-3 or TRBV12-4 and TRBJ1-5, with D maybe TRBD1 (5 bases). CDR3 length equals 15 residues. The germline V and J ends were trimmed by 6 bases and 3 bases, with 15 bases remaining between them. In DNA, the CDR3 is TGTGCCAGCAGACAGACTCAGGGTAACAATCAGCCCCAGCATTTT. This sequence encodes CASRQTQGNNQPQHF.

The chain couples TRBV3-1 to TRBJ1-6, with D perhaps matching TRBD1 (5 bases). CDR3 length equals 14 residues. Germline V gives CDR1 LGHDT, CDR2 YNNKEL (reference sequence). With 1 base removed from V and 7 bases from J, the gap between germline ends came to 8 bases. CDR3 in amino acids: CASSQAGKNSPLHF. In nucleotides, the CDR3 is TGTGCCAGCAGCCAAGCAGGGAAGAATTCACCCCTCCACTTT.

This clonotype was detected a few times. CDR3 sequence reads: CASSMQGLSTDTQYF. The CDR3 region has the DNA TGTGCCAGCAGTATGCAGGGGTTGAGCACAGATACGCAGTATTTT. The chain is built from TRBV25-1 and TRBJ2-3, with a tentative D call TRBD1 (6 bases). V lost 5 bases and J 0 bases, leaving 12 bases between the germline ends. CDR3 length equals 15 residues. CDR1 MGHDK and CDR2 SYGVNS come from the germline V gene.

This chain connects TRBV15 to TRBJ2-3; 8 positions match TRBD1. The CDR3 extends over 17 amino acids. Unmatched junction bases numbered 6, after V lost 1 base and J lost 0 bases. Germline-derived CDR1 and CDR2 are LNHNV and YYDKDF (reference sequence). DNA for the CDR3: TGTGCCACCAGCAGAGTTCGGGACAGGTCTAGCACAGATACGCAGTATTTT. It is translated as CATSRVRDRSSTDTQYF.